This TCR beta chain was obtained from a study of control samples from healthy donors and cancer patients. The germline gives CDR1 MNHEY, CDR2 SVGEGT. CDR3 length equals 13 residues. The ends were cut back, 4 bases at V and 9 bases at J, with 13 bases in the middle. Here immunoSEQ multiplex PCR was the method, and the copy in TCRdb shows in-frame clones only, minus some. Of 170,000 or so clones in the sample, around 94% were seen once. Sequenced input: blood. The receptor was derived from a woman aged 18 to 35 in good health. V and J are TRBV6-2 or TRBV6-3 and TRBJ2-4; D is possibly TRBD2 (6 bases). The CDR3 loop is CASSSPGVGIQYF. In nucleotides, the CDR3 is TGTGCCAGCAGTTCCCCGGGGGTGGGCATTCAGTACTTC.